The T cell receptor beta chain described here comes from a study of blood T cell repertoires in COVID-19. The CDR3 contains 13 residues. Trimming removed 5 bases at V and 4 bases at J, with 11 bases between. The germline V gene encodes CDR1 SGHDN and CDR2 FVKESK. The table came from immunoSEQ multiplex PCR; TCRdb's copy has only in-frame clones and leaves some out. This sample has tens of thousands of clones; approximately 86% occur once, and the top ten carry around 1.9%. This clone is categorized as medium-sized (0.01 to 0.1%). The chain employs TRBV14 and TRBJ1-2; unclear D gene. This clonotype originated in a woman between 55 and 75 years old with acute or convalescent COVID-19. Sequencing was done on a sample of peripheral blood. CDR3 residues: CASSSDFGYGYTF. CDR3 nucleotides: TGTGCCAGCAGCTCGGACTTTGGCTATGGCTACACCTTC. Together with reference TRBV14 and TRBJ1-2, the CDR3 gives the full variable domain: EAGVTQFPSHSVIEKGQTVTLRCDPISGHDNLYWYRRVMGKEIKFLLHFVKESKQDESGMPNNRFLAERTGGTYSTLKVQPAELEDSGVYFCASSSDFGYGYTFGSGTRLTVV.